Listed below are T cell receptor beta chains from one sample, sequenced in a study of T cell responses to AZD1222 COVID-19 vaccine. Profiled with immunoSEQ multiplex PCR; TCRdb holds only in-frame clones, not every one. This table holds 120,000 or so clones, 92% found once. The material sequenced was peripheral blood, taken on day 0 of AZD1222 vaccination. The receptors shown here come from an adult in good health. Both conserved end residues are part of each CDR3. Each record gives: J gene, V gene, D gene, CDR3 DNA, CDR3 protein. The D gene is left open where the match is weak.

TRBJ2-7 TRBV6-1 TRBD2 TGTGCCAGCAGTGAACTGGGGGGGACCTACGAGCAGTACTTC CASSELGGTYEQYF
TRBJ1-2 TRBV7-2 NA TGTGCCAGCCGCATCTCTGAGTATGGCTACACCTTC CASRISEYGYTF
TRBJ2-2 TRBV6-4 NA TGTGCCAGCAGTGACAGGGACACCGGGGAGCTGTTTTTT CASSDRDTGELFF
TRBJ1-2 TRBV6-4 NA TGTGCCAGCAGTGACAACGTAGGCTACACCTTC CASSDNVGYTF
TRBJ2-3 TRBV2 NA TGTGCCAGCAGTGAAGTCAGGGATACGCAGTATTTT CASSEVRDTQYF
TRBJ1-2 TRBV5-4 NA TGTGCCAGCAGCTCGTGGGGGAGTGTCTATGGCTACACCTTC CASSSWGSVYGYTF
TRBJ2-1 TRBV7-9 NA TGTGCCAGCAGCCGTCCGGGTTCTAGGTTCCTTGAGCAGTTCTTC CASSRPGSRFLEQFF
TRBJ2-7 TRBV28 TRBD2 TGTGCCAGCAGGCCGACCGGGACTAGGTCTCTATACGAGCAGTACTTC CASRPTGTRSLYEQYF
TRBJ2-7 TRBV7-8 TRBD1 TGTGCCAGCAGCGCGACAGGGTCGGAGCAGTACTTC CASSATGSEQYF
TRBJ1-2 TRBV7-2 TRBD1 TGTGCCAGCAGCTTAGCCGTAGGGACAGGGCTAAGCCTCTATGGCTACACCTTC CASSLAVGTGLSLYGYTF
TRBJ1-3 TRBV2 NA TGTGCCAGCACGGCAGCCTTCGGGGACACCATATATTTT CASTAAFGDTIYF
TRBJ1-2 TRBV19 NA TGTGCCAGTAGTATAACCCAGGGATACTATGGCTACACCTTC CASSITQGYYGYTF
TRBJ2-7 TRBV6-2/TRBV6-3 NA TGTGCCAGCAGTTCCGAACGCCTCTACGAGCAGTACTTC CASSSERLYEQYF
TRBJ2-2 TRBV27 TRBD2 TGTGCCAGCGGCTACCTAGCGGGAGGGGGCACCGGGGAGCTGTTTTTT CASGYLAGGGTGELFF
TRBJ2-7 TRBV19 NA TGTGCCAGTAGTCCGAACCCCGGGACTCCTGACGGGCAGTACTTC CASSPNPGTPDGQYF
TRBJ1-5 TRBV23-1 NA TGCGCCTGCAAGGTGGGGAGTTCCAATCAGCCCCAGCATTTT CACKVGSSNQPQHF
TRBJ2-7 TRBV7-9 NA TGTGCCAGCAGCTTACAGGCAACCTACGAGCAGTACTTC CASSLQATYEQYF
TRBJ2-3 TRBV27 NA TGTGCCAGCAGTTTCACAGGGTCAGATACGCAGTATTTT CASSFTGSDTQYF
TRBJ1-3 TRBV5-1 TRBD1 TGCGCCAGCAGCTTGGATGGACAGGGGGCAAACACCATATATTTT CASSLDGQGANTIYF
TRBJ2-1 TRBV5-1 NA TGCGCCAGCAGCTTGGTAACAGGCTTACTTGTGGATGAGCAGTTCTTC CASSLVTGLLVDEQFF